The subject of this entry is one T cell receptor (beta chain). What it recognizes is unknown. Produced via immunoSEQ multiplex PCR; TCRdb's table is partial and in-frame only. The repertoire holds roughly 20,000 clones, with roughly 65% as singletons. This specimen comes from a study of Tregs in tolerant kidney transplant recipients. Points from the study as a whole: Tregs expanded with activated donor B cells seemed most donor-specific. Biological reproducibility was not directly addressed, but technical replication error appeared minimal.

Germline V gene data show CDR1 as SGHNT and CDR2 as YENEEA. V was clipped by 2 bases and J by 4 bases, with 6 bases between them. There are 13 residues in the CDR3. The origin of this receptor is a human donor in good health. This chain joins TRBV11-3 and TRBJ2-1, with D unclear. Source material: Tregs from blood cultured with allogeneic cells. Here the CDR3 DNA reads TGTGCCAGCAGCTTAACTACGTACAATGAGCAGTTCTTC. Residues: CASSLTTYNEQFF.